The 27 T cell receptor beta chains listed next were all sequenced from one sample in a study of blood T cell repertoires in COVID-19. TCRdb's copy holds only in-frame clones and misses some; the assay was immunoSEQ multiplex PCR. There are approximately 240,000 clones in the sample; roughly 88% occur only once, and around 2.2% lies in the top ten. The sequencing sample was made of peripheral blood. All receptors come from a woman in her thirties or forties who had recovered from COVID-19.

V is TRBV2 and J is TRBJ1-2; D gene unclear. Between the trimmed V and J ends, which lost 4 bases and 5 bases, there was a span of 11 bases. CDR3 length: 13 residues. The V gene's germline CDR1 is SNHLY and CDR2 FYNNEI. This CDR3 reads CASSGGSAYGYTF. The CDR3 DNA reads TGTGCCAGCAGTGGAGGCTCGGCTTATGGCTACACCTTC.

The chain has TRBV3-1 (or the pseudogene TRBV3-2) and TRBJ2-7; D unresolved. The CDR3 length is 14 residues. Germline-derived CDR1 and CDR2 are LGHDT and YNNKEL (reference sequence). The germline V and J ends were trimmed by 1 base and 0 bases, with 7 bases remaining between them. CDR3 protein: CASSQVWSSYEQYF. CDR3 nucleotides: TGTGCCAGCAGCCAAGTATGGAGCTCCTACGAGCAGTACTTC.

A note on this clone: Other DNA sequences from this sample encode an identical CDR3 as well. The chain links TRBV28 to TRBJ1-2; no definite D call. The V and J ends lost 9 bases and 2 bases respectively, with 13 bases between them. Per germline, CDR1 MDHEN and CDR2 SYDVKM. The CDR3 length is 13 residues. CDR3 in amino acids: CASKEGRNYGYTF. The CDR3 region has the DNA TGTGCCAGTAAAGAGGGTCGGAACTATGGCTACACCTTC.

V gene TRBV12-5 combines with J gene TRBJ2-2; 8 bases match TRBD1. The CDR3 spans 12 residues. CDR1 and CDR2 from the germline V gene are LGHNT and FRNRAP. V shed 9 bases, J shed 7 bases, and the junction held 4 bases outside the gene matches. DNA of the CDR3: TGTGCTAGCAGGGGGCTCGGCGGGGAGCTGTTTTTT. Protein product: CASRGLGGELFF.

This chain connects TRBV27 to TRBJ2-5, with 12 nucleotides matching TRBD2. CDR1 is MNHEY, CDR2 SMNVEV, per germline (reference sequence). The CDR3 is made up of 14 amino acids. Trimming at V came to 6 bases and at J to 5 bases, leaving 4 bases not matched to a gene. In nucleotides, the CDR3 is TGTGCCAGCAGGGCTAGCGGGAGGGGTGAGACCCAGTACTTC. Translation gives CASRASGRGETQYF.

This clone showed up just once. J is TRBJ2-1 and V is TRBV7-9; TRBD1 might be the D (6 bases). The CDR3 has 16 residues. The germline V and J ends were trimmed by 1 base and 7 bases, with 17 bases remaining between them. Germline V gene data show CDR1 as SEHNR and CDR2 as FQNEAQ (reference sequence). CDR3 DNA sequence: TGTGCCAGCAGCTTAGTAGGGACAAAAATCTCGAATGAGCAGTTCTTC. Its protein is CASSLVGTKISNEQFF. The variable domain in full, with the rest retrieved from reference TRBV7-9 and TRBJ2-1, is DTGVSQNPRHKITKRGQNVTFRCDPISEHNRLYWYRQTLGQGPEFLTYFQNEAQLEKSRLLSDRFSAERPKGSFSTLEIQRTEQGDSAMYLCASSLVGTKISNEQFFGPGTRLTVL.

The chain recombines TRBV18 with TRBJ2-5; 7 bases agree with TRBD1. The CDR3 loop spans 12 amino acids. J gave up 5 bases and V 4 bases, and 1 base lay outside the gene matches. From germline, CDR1 is KGHSH and CDR2 LQKENI. CDR3 in amino acids: CASSQQGETQYF. For the CDR3, the DNA is TGTGCCAGCTCACAACAGGGGGAGACCCAGTACTTC.

This chain uses TRBV7-8 with TRBJ2-7; 12 positions agree with TRBD1. From germline, CDR1 is SGHVS and CDR2 FQNEAQ. The CDR3 is 15 residues long. V gave up 5 bases and J gave up 4 bases; unmatched junction bases: 6. The CDR3 here is CASSPRGQGAYEQYF. For the CDR3, the DNA is TGTGCCAGCAGCCCCAGGGGACAGGGGGCTTACGAGCAGTACTTC.

The chain's CDR3 is CASRSTGAVYGYTF. CDR3 DNA: TGTGCCAGTAGAAGTACAGGGGCGGTCTATGGCTACACCTTC. The V call is TRBV19, the J call TRBJ1-2; 7 nucleotides match TRBD1. With V trimmed by 6 bases and J by 4 bases, 8 bases remained unmatched. The germline V gene has CDR1 LNHDA and CDR2 SQIVND (reference sequence). The CDR3 is 14 residues long.

V and J are TRBV5-4 and TRBJ2-5; 10 nucleotides align to TRBD1. There are 16 residues in the CDR3. Germline V gene sequence: CDR1 SGHNT, CDR2 YYREEE (reference sequence). With 4 bases clipped from V and 0 bases from J, the junction kept 6 bases outside the gene matches. The CDR3 loop is CASSIGQGGNQETQYF. The CDR3 coding sequence is TGTGCCAGCAGCATAGGACAGGGGGGAAACCAAGAGACCCAGTACTTC.

J is TRBJ1-4 and V is TRBV11-2; TRBD1 matches at 7 bases. The ends lost 5 bases at V and 4 bases at J; junction bases unmatched: 7. The CDR3 is 15 amino acids. Germline V CDR1 and CDR2: SGHAT, FQNNGV. The CDR3 bases are TGTGCCAGCAGCGAAGACAGGGTCGTTAATGAAAAACTGTTTTTT. The encoded protein is CASSEDRVVNEKLFF.

This chain links TRBV4-3 with TRBJ1-2, with TRBD1 identical over 7 bases. V trimming: 8 bases; J trimming: 1 base; junction bases outside the gene matches: 7. The length of the CDR3 is 14 residues. Germline CDR1 reads LGHNA; CDR2 reads YSLEER. In DNA form, the CDR3 reads TGCGCCAGCGTTGGGGACAGACTTAACTATGGCTACACCTTC. Translation gives CASVGDRLNYGYTF.

This chain connects TRBV28 to TRBJ1-3; D remains ambiguous. The CDR3 length is 13 residues. The germline V and J ends were trimmed by 5 bases and 4 bases, with 9 bases remaining between them. From germline, CDR1 is MDHEN and CDR2 SYDVKM. The CDR3 reads CASSPPEGNTIYF. CDR3 nucleotides: TGTGCCAGCAGTCCACCCGAGGGAAACACCATATATTTT.

This sequence joins TRBV2 and TRBJ1-2, with a possible D match to TRBD1 (5 bases). Trimming removed 3 bases at V and 8 bases at J, with 13 bases between. The germline V gene has CDR1 SNHLY and CDR2 FYNNEI. There are 13 residues in the CDR3. In DNA form, the CDR3 reads TGTGCCAGCAGTGACCCTGGGGCTAGGGGCTACACCTTC. Translating it yields CASSDPGARGYTF.

This clone has more than one count but fewer than ten. The V call is TRBV28, the J call TRBJ2-5, with D possibly being TRBD1 (6 bases). CDR1 and CDR2 (germline): MDHEN, SYDVKM. This CDR3 is 14 amino acids long. The germline V and J ends were trimmed by 3 bases and 4 bases, with 12 bases remaining between them. DNA of the CDR3: TGTGCCAGCAGTTTCCGGGACACACGAGAGACCCAGTACTTC. Its translation: CASSFRDTRETQYF.

This sequence joins TRBV19 and TRBJ1-3; possibly TRBD1 for D (6 bases). V lost 7 bases and J 0 bases, leaving 13 bases between the germline ends. Per the germline V gene, CDR1 is LNHDA and CDR2 is SQIVND (reference sequence). This CDR3 contains 15 residues. The CDR3 reads CASMGTSISGNTIYF. The CDR3 DNA reads as TGTGCCAGTATGGGGACATCAATCTCTGGAAACACCATATATTTT. Drawing the rest from reference TRBV19 and TRBJ1-3, the complete variable domain is DGGITQSPKYLFRKEGQNVTLSCEQNLNHDAMYWYRQDPGQGLRLIYYSQIVNDFQKGDIAEGYSVSREKKESFPLTVTSAQKNPTAFYLCASMGTSISGNTIYFGEGSWLTVV.

Comment on this clone: The junction departs from germline at one end; a sequencing error may be responsible. The V call is TRBV10-3, the J call TRBJ2-1, with 9 bases matching TRBD2. The CDR3 loop spans 16 amino acids. CDR1 ENHRY and CDR2 SYGVKD come from the germline V gene. Here the CDR3 reads CAISESKTSGHNEQFF. The CDR3 DNA reads TGTGCCATAAGTGAGTCAAAGACTAGCGGCCACAATGAGCAGTTCTTC.

Note on this clone: At one boundary the junction diverges from the germline segment, which might be a read error. The V gene is TRBV18, the J gene TRBJ1-1, with 10 bases fitting TRBD1. Per germline, CDR1 KGHSH and CDR2 LQKENI. The CDR3 totals 14 residues. The CDR3 region is CASSPGQGNPEAFF. CDR3 in DNA: TGTGCCAGCTCCCCGGGACAGGGGAACCCTGAAGCTTTCTTT.

The rearrangement uses TRBV6-1 and TRBJ2-2; TRBD2 aligns across 7 bases. The CDR3 is 16 amino acids. Trimming removed 1 base from V and 13 bases from J; junction bases left unmatched: 15. CDR1 and CDR2 (germline): MNHNS, SASEGT. CDR3 DNA: TGTGCCAGCAGTGAAGTTTTTAGCGGGTCCGCTCTGGGGCTGTTTTTT. Its protein is CASSEVFSGSALGLFF.

The chain employs TRBV5-4 and TRBJ2-7; 14 positions match TRBD2. Germline CDR1 reads SGHNT; CDR2 reads YYREEE (reference sequence). The J segment lost 3 bases and the V segment lost 0 bases, leaving 5 bases of the junction unmatched. The CDR3 has 17 residues. CDR3 in DNA: TGTGCCAGCAGCTTGGTGAGGACTAGCGGGGGGCTCTACGAGCAGTACTTC. Amino acid sequence: CASSLVRTSGGLYEQYF.

This clone has more than one count but fewer than ten. The rearrangement links TRBV12-5 to TRBJ2-2; 12 nucleotides match TRBD2. The CDR3 sequence is 20 residues long. The germline gives CDR1 LGHNT, CDR2 FRNRAP. J gave up 0 bases and V 0 bases, and 8 bases lay outside the gene matches. In DNA, the CDR3 is TGTGCTAGTGGTTTGGTACTAGAGGGACTAGCGGGCCCGAACACCGGGGAGCTGTTTTTT. Translating it yields CASGLVLEGLAGPNTGELFF.

This sequence joins TRBV27 and TRBJ1-3, with D possibly being TRBD1 (6 bases). V was pared by 5 bases and J by 0 bases, with 11 bases between. Germline V gene lookup returns CDR1 MNHEY and CDR2 SMNVEV (reference sequence). The CDR3 covers 15 residues. The CDR3 region is CASSVWGPSGNTIYF. CDR3 sequence (DNA): TGTGCCAGCAGTGTTTGGGGGCCCTCTGGAAACACCATATATTTT.

This clone has just a few counts. The CDR3 protein is CASSRASGGVGEQFF. The CDR3 coding sequence is TGTGCCAGCAGCCGGGCTAGCGGGGGGGTAGGTGAGCAGTTCTTC. The chain is built from TRBV7-2 and TRBJ2-1; 12 nucleotides agree with TRBD2. The ends lost 5 bases at V and 9 bases at J; junction bases unmatched: 8. Germline V gene lookup returns CDR1 SGHTA and CDR2 FQGNSA. CDR3 length: 15 amino acids.

This clone was found once. The chain uses TRBV19 and TRBJ1-6, with D uncertain. The CDR3 spans 14 residues. The germline CDR1 and CDR2 sequences are LNHDA and SQIVND (reference sequence). Trimming stripped 9 bases from V and 5 bases from J, with 14 bases between. CDR3 bases: TGTGCCAGCTCGCCGGAGACCAATAATTCACCCCTCCACTTT. As protein: CASSPETNNSPLHF.

V usage is TRBV2 and J usage is TRBJ1-3; D gene unclear. The ends were cut back, 3 bases at V and 0 bases at J, with 9 bases in the middle. The V gene's germline CDR1 is SNHLY and CDR2 FYNNEI. The CDR3 runs 15 residues. The CDR3 DNA reads as TGTGCCAGCAGTGACGGAGTTCTCTCTGGAAACACCATATATTTT. Protein product: CASSDGVLSGNTIYF.

V gene TRBV10-3 combines with J gene TRBJ1-2, with D maybe TRBD1 (6 bases). V was shortened by 3 bases and J by 4 bases, with 15 bases between the two germline ends. Germline V gives CDR1 ENHRY, CDR2 SYGVKD. The CDR3 covers 15 residues. CDR3 in amino acids: CAISEKGDRGYGYTF. CDR3 sequence (DNA): TGTGCCATCAGTGAAAAGGGGGATCGGGGCTATGGCTACACCTTC.

The CDR3 DNA is TGTGCCAGCAGTTACGGGACAGGGGGCGGCCAAGAGACCCAGTACTTC. This sequence encodes CASSYGTGGGQETQYF. The chain uses TRBV6-5 and TRBJ2-5, with 12 bases identical to TRBD1. This CDR3 is 16 amino acids long. Germline assignment: CDR1 MNHEY and CDR2 SVGAGI. The V gene end was trimmed by 2 bases and the J gene end by 1 base; junction bases not matched to a gene: 2.